A single sample is the source of the 32 T cell receptor beta chains below, sequenced in a study of OX40 agonist ivuxolimab in advanced cancers. Clones were sequenced by immunoSEQ multiplex PCR, and TCRdb holds only the in-frame ones, with some missing. The profile covers about 26,000 clones, with approximately 80% appearing a single time and roughly 29% taken by the ten largest. Sequenced material: CD4+ or CD8+ T cells sorted from blood, taken in a trial of the OX40 agonist ivuxolimab. The receptor set was obtained from an adult with an advanced solid tumor such as melanoma, head and neck, liver or kidney cancer.

The V call is TRBV7-9, the J call TRBJ1-4; D perhaps matches TRBD1 (5 bases). The CDR3 is 17 residues long. V was trimmed by 5 bases and J by 7 bases, leaving 23 bases between them. Germline CDR1 SEHNR, CDR2 FQNEAQ (reference sequence). The CDR3 is CASSHTKFGGLGEKLFF. For the CDR3, the DNA is TGTGCCAGCAGCCATACAAAATTTGGGGGGTTGGGTGAAAAACTGTTTTTT.

In the case of this clone: This same CDR3 is encoded by further DNA sequences in the sample. The rearrangement links TRBV27 to TRBJ2-7; D is possibly TRBD1 (5 bases). CDR1 MNHEY and CDR2 SMNVEV come from the germline V gene (reference sequence). The V end was cut by 5 bases, the J end by 6 bases, with 11 bases between. CDR3 length: 12 amino acids. CDR3 coding DNA: TGTGCCAGCAGTCCCCCCACAGGCGAGCAGTACTTC. Translating gives CASSPPTGEQYF.

The CDR3 here is CASSSRGRDEKLFF. The CDR3 DNA sequence: TGTGCCAGCAGCAGCAGGGGGCGCGATGAAAAACTGTTTTTT. The chain couples TRBV5-5 to TRBJ1-4; 8 bases fit TRBD1. V lost 4 bases, J lost 6 bases, and 5 bases stayed unmatched. CDR1 SGHKS and CDR2 YYEKEE come from the germline V gene (reference sequence). The CDR3 has 14 residues.

The CDR3 DNA is TGTGCCAGCAGCGGGGGCGGCGGGATGAGCTCCTACGAGCAGTACTTC. Residues: CASSGGGGMSSYEQYF. This chain connects TRBV28 to TRBJ2-7; D possibly uses TRBD1 or TRBD2 (6 bases each). The V gene lost 6 bases and the J gene lost 0 bases, with 18 bases spanning the gap. Looked up from germline, CDR1 is MDHEN and CDR2 is SYDVKM. This CDR3 is 16 amino acids long.

The gene calls are TRBV19 and TRBJ1-5; D might be TRBD1 (6 bases). V gave up 5 bases and J gave up 4 bases, with 9 bases separating them. In germline, CDR1 is LNHDA, CDR2 SQIVND (reference sequence). The CDR3 is 13 residues long. The CDR3 DNA reads as TGTGCCAGTAGTCTACAGGGAAATCAGCCCCAGCATTTT. It yields the protein CASSLQGNQPQHF.

This clone is labeled as medium-sized. The genes are TRBV23-1 and TRBJ2-2, with TRBD2 matching 8 bases. TRBV23-1 is assigned to the ORF class and has an uncertain function. CDR3 length equals 16 residues. Trimming at V came to 3 bases and at J to 5 bases, leaving 8 bases not matched to a gene. The CDR3 region is CASSQAGTSWTGELFF. CDR3 bases: TGCGCCAGCAGTCAGGCCGGGACTAGTTGGACCGGGGAGCTGTTTTTT.

The rearrangement links TRBV6-5 to TRBJ2-3; D is perhaps TRBD2 (6 bases). This CDR3 comprises 11 residues. Germline CDR1 is MNHEY and CDR2 is SVGAGI. V gave up 6 bases and J gave up 8 bases, with 9 bases separating them. As DNA, the CDR3 is TGTGCCAGCAGCGGGGGAAGTACGCAGTATTTT. Residues: CASSGGSTQYF.

This rearrangement joins TRBV30 to TRBJ2-1; no clear D. Per germline, CDR1 GTSNPN and CDR2 SVGIG (reference sequence). Between the trimmed V and J ends, which lost 1 base and 2 bases, there was a span of 12 bases. This CDR3 is built from 15 residues. The CDR3 protein is CAWSAYSSTYNEQFF. The CDR3 DNA is TGTGCCTGGAGTGCCTACAGCTCCACCTACAATGAGCAGTTCTTC.

The V call is TRBV4-1, the J call TRBJ2-7; 11 bases line up with TRBD2. The germline V gene encodes CDR1 MGHRA and CDR2 YSYEKL. The CDR3 loop spans 18 amino acids. Trimming removed 0 bases from V and 0 bases from J; junction bases left unmatched: 7. Here the CDR3 reads CASSQELAGGLPSYEQYF. The CDR3 nucleotides read TGCGCCAGCAGCCAAGAGCTAGCGGGAGGCCTCCCCTCCTACGAGCAGTACTTC.

J is TRBJ2-3 and V is TRBV2; 9 bases map to TRBD2. With 2 bases clipped from V and 4 bases from J, the junction kept 7 bases outside the gene matches. Germline V gene data show CDR1 as SNHLY and CDR2 as FYNNEI. The CDR3 length is 16 residues. The chain's CDR3 is CASSELSGGPPDTQYF. The DNA for the CDR3 is TGTGCCAGCAGTGAACTCAGCGGGGGGCCCCCAGATACGCAGTATTTT. Full variable domain (outside the CDR3, taken from reference TRBV2 and TRBJ2-3): EPEVTQTPSHQVTQMGQEVILRCVPISNHLYFYWYRQILGQKVEFLVSFYNNEISEKSEIFDDQFSVERPDGSNFTLKIRSTKLEDSAMYFCASSELSGGPPDTQYFGPGTRLTVL.

This clone was observed a single time. This chain joins TRBV15 and TRBJ2-3; the D gene is possibly TRBD2 (7 bases). The V end was cut by 11 bases, the J end by 4 bases, with 22 bases between. CDR3 length equals 15 residues. Germline CDR1 and CDR2: LNHNV and YYDKDF (reference sequence). The chain's CDR3 is CAASGGKFDPDTQYF. In nucleotides, the CDR3 is TGTGCCGCTTCGGGGGGCAAATTCGACCCAGATACGCAGTATTTT.

The CDR3 spells CSVAQTGTRGYNEQFF. The CDR3 DNA reads as TGCAGCGTCGCTCAAACCGGGACTAGGGGGTACAATGAGCAGTTCTTC. The chain joins TRBV29-1 to TRBJ2-1; TRBD2 agrees at 8 bases. V shed 6 bases, J shed 4 bases, and the junction held 14 bases outside the gene matches. CDR1 and CDR2 (germline): SQVTM, ANQGSEA. The CDR3 runs to 16 residues.

The genes are TRBV7-6 and TRBJ1-2; unclear D gene. V was cut by 1 base and J by 8 bases, with 8 bases left in between. The CDR3 covers 12 residues. The germline V gene encodes CDR1 SGHVS and CDR2 FNYEAQ. The CDR3 is CASSLDGSGYTF. The CDR3, as DNA: TGTGCCAGCAGCTTAGATGGGAGCGGCTACACCTTC.

The chain links TRBV30 to TRBJ1-1, with 11 nucleotides matching TRBD1. The trim removed 3 bases at V and 5 bases at J, leaving 2 bases unmatched. CDR1 and CDR2 (germline): GTSNPN, SVGIG (reference sequence). The CDR3 has 13 residues. The CDR3 DNA reads TGTGCCTGGAGGGACAGGGGGCTAACTGAAGCTTTCTTT. Translating gives CAWRDRGLTEAFF.

The chain couples TRBV29-1 to TRBJ1-1; 8 bases line up with TRBD1. Germline CDR1 reads SQVTM; CDR2 reads ANQGSEA. V gave up 4 bases and J gave up 2 bases; unmatched junction bases: 6. This CDR3 is built from 14 residues. The CDR3 DNA reads as TGCAGCGTTGGCAGGGGGCTTCTTAACACTGAAGCTTTCTTT. The encoded protein is CSVGRGLLNTEAFF.

This clone was seen a handful of times. This rearrangement joins TRBV2 to TRBJ1-3; no definite D call. The CDR3 sequence is 16 residues long. Germline V gives CDR1 SNHLY, CDR2 FYNNEI. V dropped 5 bases and J dropped 4 bases, with 18 bases sitting between them. This chain's CDR3 is CASSPHRASVGNTIYF. The CDR3, as DNA: TGTGCCAGCAGTCCACATCGAGCGAGTGTGGGAAACACCATATATTTT. The full variable domain, rest sourced from reference TRBV2 and TRBJ1-3, is EPEVTQTPSHQVTQMGQEVILRCVPISNHLYFYWYRQILGQKVEFLVSFYNNEISEKSEIFDDQFSVERPDGSNFTLKIRSTKLEDSAMYFCASSPHRASVGNTIYFGEGSWLTVV.

The chain combines TRBV11-2 with TRBJ1-1; perhaps TRBD1 as D (6 bases). There are 14 residues in the CDR3. V was cut by 2 bases and J by 5 bases, with 12 bases left in between. The germline gives CDR1 SGHAT, CDR2 FQNNGV. The CDR3 bases are TGTGCCAGCAGCTTAACCAGGGGTTGGACTGAAGCTTTCTTT. It specifies CASSLTRGWTEAFF.

This chain links TRBV28 with TRBJ1-2, with TRBD1 identical over 7 bases. The junction had 15 bases not matched to a gene; V was cut back by 2 bases and J by 6 bases. Germline V lookup: CDR1 MDHEN, CDR2 SYDVKM. This CDR3 region has 17 residues. The CDR3, as DNA: TGTGCCAGCAGTTTACCGGACAGGACAGAGGGATGGGATGGCTACACCTTC. Protein sequence: CASSLPDRTEGWDGYTF.

The gene calls are TRBV5-1 and TRBJ2-7; TRBD2 matches at 16 bases. V was pared by 4 bases and J by 5 bases, with 6 bases of the junction left unmatched. Germline CDR1 is SGHRS and CDR2 is YFSETQ. This CDR3 has 16 residues. The DNA for the CDR3 is TGCGCCAGCAGCCCTGGGACTAGCGGGGGGGCGCACGAGCAGTACTTC. Its protein is CASSPGTSGGAHEQYF. Using reference TRBV5-1 and TRBJ2-7 for the parts outside the CDR3, the full variable domain is KAGVTQTPRYLIKTRGQQVTLSCSPISGHRSVSWYQQTPGQGLQFLFEYFSETQRNKGNFPGRFSGRQFSNSRSEMNVSTLELGDSALYLCASSPGTSGGAHEQYFGPGTRLTVT.

This clone was seen once. The chain employs TRBV5-8 and TRBJ1-2, with 11 positions matching TRBD1. The CDR3 extends over 16 amino acids. Germline CDR1 reads SGHTS; CDR2 reads YDEGEE. The V segment lost 4 bases and the J segment 0 bases; nucleotides outside the gene matches: 5. This chain's CDR3 is CASSEGQGEPNYGYTF. Here the CDR3 DNA reads TGTGCCAGCAGCGAGGGACAGGGGGAACCTAACTATGGCTACACCTTC.

The rearrangement uses TRBV5-1 and TRBJ1-4; TRBD1 is a possible D gene (5 bases). The CDR3 has 16 residues. V was cut by 4 bases and J by 4 bases, with 17 bases left in between. Germline V gene lookup returns CDR1 SGHRS and CDR2 YFSETQ. The DNA for the CDR3 is TGCGCCAGCAGCCCTGATGCGGGGGGGGATAATGAAAAACTGTTTTTT. It specifies CASSPDAGGDNEKLFF.

The V and J genes are TRBV28 and TRBJ1-1; a weak D match, TRBD1 (6 bases). CDR1 and CDR2 from the germline V gene are MDHEN and SYDVKM. The V end was cut by 7 bases, the J end by 0 bases, with 15 bases between. This CDR3 comprises 15 residues. CDR3: CASNPRGSVNTEAFF. The CDR3 nucleotides read TGTGCCAGCAACCCCAGGGGTTCCGTGAACACTGAAGCTTTCTTT.

V is TRBV13 and J is TRBJ2-1; 8 bases line up with TRBD2. Trimming cost V 3 bases and J 4 bases; bases outside gene matches: 5. The CDR3 totals 15 residues. The germline V gene has CDR1 PRHDT and CDR2 FYEKMQ (reference sequence). The CDR3 coding sequence is TGTGCCAGCAGCTTTGATAGCGGGATTTACAATGAGCAGTTCTTC. Encoded protein: CASSFDSGIYNEQFF.

V gene TRBV28 combines with J gene TRBJ2-5, with 10 bases identical to TRBD2. This CDR3 has 13 residues. V trimming: 9 bases; J trimming: 3 bases; junction bases outside the gene matches: 4. The germline CDR1 and CDR2 sequences are MDHEN and SYDVKM. The CDR3 DNA sequence: TGTGCCAGTCGGCTAGCGGGAGAAGAGACCCAGTACTTC. It is translated as CASRLAGEETQYF. The entire variable domain, with the rest obtained from reference TRBV28 and TRBJ2-5, is as follows: DVKVTQSSRYLVKRTGEKVFLECVQDMDHENMFWYRQDPGLGLRLIYFSYDVKMKEKGDIPEGYSVSREKKERFSLILESASTNQTSMYLCASRLAGEETQYFGPGTRLLVL.

V gene TRBV11-2 combines with J gene TRBJ1-5; D uncertain. CDR1 is SGHAT, CDR2 FQNNGV, per germline. V lost 2 bases to trimming and J lost 9 bases, with 14 bases between them. This CDR3 comprises 14 residues. The CDR3 coding sequence is TGTGCCAGCAGCTTAAACGGCCCGGGTTCGCCCCAGCATTTT. Its protein product is CASSLNGPGSPQHF.

This clone was seen a handful of times. The gene calls are TRBV15 and TRBJ1-5; a possible D gene is TRBD1 (5 bases). The CDR3 extends over 14 amino acids. Germline V gene data show CDR1 as LNHNV and CDR2 as YYDKDF (reference sequence). V was shortened by 3 bases and J by 7 bases, with 13 bases between the two germline ends. The CDR3 nucleotides are TGTGCCACCAGCAGGGACACCCCAACCCAGCCCCAGCATTTT. Its protein product is CATSRDTPTQPQHF.

The rearrangement joins TRBV14 to TRBJ1-1; D gene ambiguous. Germline values: CDR1 SGHDN, CDR2 FVKESK. V dropped 0 bases and J dropped 10 bases, with 18 bases sitting between them. CDR3 length: 15 residues. The CDR3 sequence is CASSQDRRQVTGAFF. The CDR3 DNA is TGTGCCAGCAGCCAAGATAGGCGGCAGGTAACCGGAGCTTTCTTT.

The rearrangement uses TRBV7-9 and TRBJ2-7, with D maybe TRBD1 (6 bases). In germline, CDR1 is SEHNR, CDR2 FQNEAQ (reference sequence). The ends were cut back, 5 bases at V and 2 bases at J, with 10 bases in the middle. The CDR3 length is 13 residues. The chain's CDR3 is CASSEGGPYEQYF. CDR3 DNA: TGTGCCAGCAGCGAAGGGGGTCCCTACGAGCAGTACTTC.

The chain has TRBV5-6 and TRBJ1-6; the D gene is possibly TRBD1 (5 bases). From germline, CDR1 is SGHDT and CDR2 YYEEEE. V lost 4 bases, J lost 2 bases, and 13 bases lay in between. This CDR3 spans 16 amino acids. CDR3 sequence: CASSLAGRPYNSPLHF. CDR3 nucleotide sequence: TGTGCCAGCAGCCTCGCGGGACGGCCCTATAATTCACCCCTCCACTTT.

The chain combines TRBV5-1 with TRBJ2-1, with a tentative D call TRBD1 (5 bases). Deletions cut 2 bases from V and 8 bases from J, with 20 bases between. The CDR3 spans 16 residues. CDR1 and CDR2 from the germline V gene are SGHRS and YFSETQ. The CDR3: CASSFVGRANTDEQFF. The CDR3 DNA sequence: TGCGCCAGCAGCTTCGTCGGCAGGGCCAATACCGATGAGCAGTTCTTC.

V usage is TRBV7-9 and J usage is TRBJ2-3; D is unresolved. V was clipped by 5 bases and J by 8 bases, with 14 bases between them. This CDR3 spans 13 amino acids. The germline gives CDR1 SEHNR, CDR2 FQNEAQ (reference sequence). In DNA form, the CDR3 reads TGTGCCAGCAGCGCACCGGGCCGGAGTACGCAGTATTTT. Translated, it gives CASSAPGRSTQYF.

This clone came up a few times. V usage is TRBV13 and J usage is TRBJ2-5, with TRBD1 matching 7 bases. J gave up 5 bases and V 0 bases, and 12 bases lay outside the gene matches. The CDR3 is made up of 17 amino acids. Germline CDR1 and CDR2: PRHDT and FYEKMQ (reference sequence). CDR3 nucleotides: TGTGCCAGCAGCTTAGGAGGGGGCTCGGCCCACGGCGAGACCCAGTACTTC. Its protein product is CASSLGGGSAHGETQYF.